This T cell receptor beta chain is drawn from a study of brain T cells in children with intractable seizures. As for this clone: Its antigen is as yet unknown.

The CDR3 sequence is 16 residues long. General study points: Clones missing pre-surgery may reflect undersampling of that blood sample. Only CDR3 sequence similarity suggested viral specificity, without known HCMV serostatus.

Time point described: blood from clinic visit 5 months post-surgery; TSC patient then seizure free. The sequenced cases were selected for having the highest brain T cell transcript signatures. Clones were sequenced by immunoSEQ multiplex PCR, and TCRdb holds only the in-frame ones, with some missing. The sample shows about 340,000 clones, over 90% of them seen only once. The sequence came from a boy in the first two years of life with tuberous sclerosis and intractable seizures. The sample here was peripheral blood, taken about 5 months after surgery. The V and J genes are TRBV1 and TRBJ2-7. TRBV1 is described as a pseudogene. This chain's CDR3 is CTSSQDGARGTYEQYF. The DNA for the CDR3 is TGCACCAGCAGCCAAGACGGGGCCCGGGGAACTTACGAGCAGTACTTC.